Below are 17 T cell receptor beta chains sequenced from a single sample in a study of follicular helper T cells after annual influenza vaccination. Sequencing used immunoSEQ multiplex PCR; TCRdb keeps in-frame clones, though not all of them. The sample yields 1,200 or so clones, around 82% seen once. Time point denoted: 2015-2016 season, pre-vaccination. Sequencing was performed on CXCR5+ CD38+ circulating T follicular helper cells from blood, taken on the day of influenza vaccination. Indicated subset: circulating Tfh, non-naive CD4+CXCR5+PD-1+ (ICOS+CD38+ or ICOS-CD38-). The source of these receptors is an adult who received the influenza vaccine.

V is TRBV14 and J is TRBJ2-7; the D gene could be TRBD1 or TRBD2 (6 bases each). The CDR3 length is 14 residues. Between the trimmed V and J ends, which lost 1 base and 10 bases, there was a span of 17 bases. Germline CDR1 is SGHDN and CDR2 is FVKESK. The CDR3 loop is CASSQVKVGGRQYF. For the CDR3, the DNA is TGTGCCAGCAGCCAAGTTAAAGTAGGGGGGAGACAGTACTTC.

This clone was detected a few times. This chain joins TRBV18 and TRBJ1-1, with unresolved D. The V gene lost 3 bases and the J gene lost 5 bases, with 10 bases spanning the gap. CDR3 length: 13 residues. Per germline, CDR1 KGHSH and CDR2 LQKENI. In DNA form, the CDR3 reads TGTGCCAGCTCACCTCAGGTGGGGACTGAAGCTTTCTTT. Residues: CASSPQVGTEAFF.

In its sample, this clone was seen a few times. CDR3 sequence reads: CASSEQRYYGYTF. In DNA, the CDR3 is TGTGCCAGCAGTGAGCAGCGTTACTATGGCTACACCTTC. The chain employs TRBV6-1 and TRBJ1-2, with D unresolved. The ends were cut back, 3 bases at V and 3 bases at J, with 8 bases in the middle. Germline values: CDR1 MNHNS, CDR2 SASEGT. The CDR3 is 13 residues long.

The chain employs TRBV5-1 and TRBJ1-5, with TRBD1 matching over 10 bases. Germline V gene lookup returns CDR1 SGHRS and CDR2 YFSETQ. The J segment lost 2 bases and the V segment lost 0 bases, leaving 2 bases of the junction unmatched. The CDR3 runs 16 residues. CDR3 in amino acids: CASSLDGTGGNQPQHF. In DNA form, the CDR3 reads TGCGCCAGCAGCTTGGACGGGACAGGGGGCAATCAGCCCCAGCATTTT.

The chain carries TRBV2 and TRBJ2-3; D is perhaps TRBD1 (5 bases). Germline CDR1 reads SNHLY; CDR2 reads FYNNEI. The CDR3 covers 14 residues. Trimming removed 4 bases from V and 6 bases from J, with 14 bases in between. The CDR3 DNA reads TGTGCCAGCAGTGTTGCAGGGTCCTCGGATACGCAGTATTTT. Its translation: CASSVAGSSDTQYF.

The chain recombines TRBV7-2 with TRBJ1-2, with 8 positions matching TRBD1. Germline CDR1 SGHTA, CDR2 FQGNSA. The length of the CDR3 is 14 residues. Trimming removed 1 base from V and 7 bases from J; junction bases left unmatched: 5. CDR3 coding DNA: TGTGCCAGCAGCTTAGATAGGACAGGGTTTGGCTACACCTTC. Protein: CASSLDRTGFGYTF.

The V gene is TRBV15, the J gene TRBJ1-2; D is uncertain. V was cut by 5 bases and J by 4 bases, with 11 bases left in between. The germline CDR1 and CDR2 sequences are LNHNV and YYDKDF (reference sequence). The CDR3 covers 13 residues. The CDR3 sequence: CATSRGKTYGYTF. DNA of the CDR3: TGTGCCACCAGCCGTGGAAAGACCTATGGCTACACCTTC.

The genes are TRBV15 and TRBJ2-1, with D perhaps TRBD2 (6 bases). The CDR3 is 15 amino acids. Trimming took 8 bases from V and 2 from J, leaving 16 bases between them. Looked up from germline, CDR1 is LNHNV and CDR2 is YYDKDF (reference sequence). The CDR3 reads CATSSGTQTYNEQFF. The CDR3 DNA sequence: TGTGCCACCTCAAGTGGGACTCAAACCTACAATGAGCAGTTCTTC.

This clone has just one count. The chain uses TRBV18 and TRBJ2-5, with 8 bases that match TRBD1. Trimming cost V 3 bases and J 5 bases; bases outside gene matches: 14. The CDR3 is made up of 17 amino acids. Germline V lookup: CDR1 KGHSH, CDR2 LQKENI. CDR3 protein: CASSPRPPSGTGETQYF. CDR3 coding DNA: TGTGCCAGCTCACCCCGCCCCCCTTCCGGGACAGGCGAGACCCAGTACTTC.

This clone was seen a single time. The V gene is TRBV27, the J gene TRBJ1-5; 7 bases are shared with TRBD1. The CDR3 runs 14 residues. V shed 9 bases and J 7 bases; nucleotides not matched to a gene: 12. Germline loops: CDR1 MNHEY, CDR2 SMNVEV (reference sequence). The DNA for the CDR3 is TGTGCCAGTATGGCGGCAGGGGGAGTCCAGCCCCAGCATTTT. Protein: CASMAAGGVQPQHF.

V usage is TRBV7-2 and J usage is TRBJ2-7; 12 bases align to TRBD2. This CDR3 region has 15 residues. Germline-derived CDR1 and CDR2 are SGHTA and FQGNSA. V shed 4 bases and J 1 base; nucleotides not matched to a gene: 2. The CDR3 loop is CASSSTSGGSYEQYF. Written as DNA, the CDR3 is TGTGCCAGCAGCTCAACTAGCGGGGGGTCCTACGAGCAGTACTTC.

V is TRBV6-1 and J is TRBJ2-2; tentatively, D is TRBD1 (6 bases). The CDR3 extends over 15 amino acids. In germline, CDR1 is MNHNS, CDR2 SASEGT. V lost 5 bases and J lost 0, with 10 bases in between. The CDR3 region is CASSMGQPNTGELFF. The CDR3 DNA follows: TGTGCCAGCAGTATGGGACAACCGAACACCGGGGAGCTGTTTTTT.

The chain couples TRBV9 to TRBJ2-2, with D hard to call. The CDR3 runs 16 residues. Germline lookup yields CDR1 SGDLS and CDR2 YYNGEE. The V and J ends lost 0 bases and 3 bases respectively, with 12 bases between them. The CDR3 loop is CASSVDVDRDTGELFF. The CDR3 DNA follows: TGTGCCAGCAGCGTAGATGTTGACCGAGACACCGGGGAGCTGTTTTTT.

This clone appeared a few times. V gene TRBV6-1 combines with J gene TRBJ1-1; TRBD1 is a possible D gene (6 bases). CDR1 MNHNS and CDR2 SASEGT come from the germline V gene. V lost 2 bases and J 8 bases, leaving 21 bases between the germline ends. This CDR3 contains 16 residues. DNA of the CDR3: TGTGCCAGCAGTGAATCTAAACAGGGTTACGTGGTCGAAGCTTTCTTT. Translated, it gives CASSESKQGYVVEAFF.

This sequence joins TRBV11-2 and TRBJ2-3; D unclear. Germline values: CDR1 SGHAT, CDR2 FQNNGV. This CDR3 comprises 12 residues. The V gene lost 4 bases and the J gene lost 9 bases, with 11 bases spanning the gap. CDR3 DNA: TGTGCCAGCAGCTCCTCCCCGGAGACGCAGTATTTT. This codes for CASSSSPETQYF.

The genes are TRBV7-2 and TRBJ1-2, with TRBD1 as a possible D gene (6 bases). Germline V gene sequence: CDR1 SGHTA, CDR2 FQGNSA. The CDR3 extends over 13 amino acids. Trimming removed 5 bases from V and 8 bases from J, with 15 bases in between. DNA of the CDR3: TGTGCCAGCAGCCTAGACAGGTTGGGGGGCTACACCTTC. This sequence encodes CASSLDRLGGYTF.

The chain recombines TRBV18 with TRBJ2-1, with a possible D match to TRBD1 (6 bases). The CDR3 contains 13 residues. V lost 0 bases, J lost 10 bases, and 10 bases lay in between. Looked up from germline, CDR1 is KGHSH and CDR2 is LQKENI. CDR3 sequence reads: CASSPPPGEEQFF. CDR3 bases: TGTGCCAGCTCACCACCCCCAGGGGAGGAGCAGTTCTTC.